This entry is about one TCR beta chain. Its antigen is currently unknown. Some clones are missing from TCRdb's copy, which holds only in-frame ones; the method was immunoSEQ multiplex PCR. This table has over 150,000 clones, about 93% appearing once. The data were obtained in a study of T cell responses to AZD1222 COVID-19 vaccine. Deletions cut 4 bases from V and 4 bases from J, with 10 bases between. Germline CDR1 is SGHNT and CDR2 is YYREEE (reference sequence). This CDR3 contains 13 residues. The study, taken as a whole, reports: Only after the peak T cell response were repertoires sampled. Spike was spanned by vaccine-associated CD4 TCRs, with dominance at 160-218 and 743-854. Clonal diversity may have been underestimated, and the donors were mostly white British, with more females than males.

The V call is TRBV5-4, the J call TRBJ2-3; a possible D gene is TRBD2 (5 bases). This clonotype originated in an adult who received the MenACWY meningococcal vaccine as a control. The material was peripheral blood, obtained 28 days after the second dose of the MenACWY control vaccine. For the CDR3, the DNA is TGTGCCAGCAGCGCCCGGGGAGCAGATACGCAGTATTTT. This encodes CASSARGADTQYF.